These 15 T cell receptor beta chains were all obtained from the same sample, sequenced in a study of shared clonotypes between healthy human individuals. Profiling relied on immunoSEQ multiplex PCR, and the TCRdb table lists in-frame clones only, not all of them. Altogether about 1 million clones are present, around 78% being singletons, with the ten largest covering roughly 0.56%. Sequencing was performed on memory CD4+ T cells from PBMCs. Regarding subset: CD45RA-negative fraction. The receptors here all came from a man aged 18-30 years in good health. Some clones in this sample may be carry-over from other donors' samples.

The gene calls are TRBV28 and TRBJ2-2, with no clear D. Deletions cut 7 bases from V and 5 bases from J, with 8 bases between. CDR3 length: 12 residues. In germline, CDR1 is MDHEN, CDR2 SYDVKM. The DNA of the CDR3 is TGTGCCAGCACGGTACAGACCGGGGAGCTGTTTTTT. It translates to CASTVQTGELFF.

This clone was detected only a few times. At the DNA level, this CDR3 is encoded by other sequences in the same sample as well. This chain joins TRBV5-1 and TRBJ1-2; 9 bases map to TRBD1. The length of the CDR3 is 14 residues. Germline-derived CDR1 and CDR2 are SGHRS and YFSETQ. The V segment lost 4 bases and the J segment 2 bases; nucleotides outside the gene matches: 3. The CDR3 protein is CASSPGQGNYGYTF. CDR3 in DNA: TGCGCCAGCAGCCCTGGACAGGGGAACTATGGCTACACCTTC. Variable domain in full (rest from reference TRBV5-1 and TRBJ1-2): KAGVTQTPRYLIKTRGQQVTLSCSPISGHRSVSWYQQTPGQGLQFLFEYFSETQRNKGNFPGRFSGRQFSNSRSEMNVSTLELGDSALYLCASSPGQGNYGYTFGSGTRLTVV.

The chain links TRBV10-3 to TRBJ2-1, with 12 bases lining up with TRBD2. V was clipped by 4 bases and J by 8 bases; unmatched bases: 9. Germline values: CDR1 ENHRY, CDR2 SYGVKD. CDR3 length equals 16 residues. The CDR3 DNA is TGTGCCATCAGTGCCTGGACTAGCGGGGAGCCCCATGAGCAGTTCTTC. Protein: CAISAWTSGEPHEQFF.

This clone has only one observation. J is TRBJ2-7 and V is TRBV7-2; 9 nucleotides align to TRBD1. Trimming at V came to 5 bases and at J to 6 bases, leaving 8 bases not matched to a gene. The length of the CDR3 is 14 residues. Germline CDR1 reads SGHTA; CDR2 reads FQGNSA. CDR3 coding DNA: TGTGCCAGCAGCCAATTACAGGGGGCTGGCGAGCAGTACTTC. It specifies CASSQLQGAGEQYF.

CDR3 in amino acids: CSVSDLTDANEKLFF. The DNA of the CDR3 is TGCAGCGTTTCCGACCTGACCGACGCTAATGAAAAACTGTTTTTT. This chain joins TRBV29-1 and TRBJ1-4; D is unclear. Per germline, CDR1 SQVTM and CDR2 ANQGSEA. With 5 bases removed from V and 3 bases from J, the gap between germline ends came to 16 bases. This CDR3 contains 15 residues.

The rearrangement links TRBV5-5 to TRBJ2-7; 9 bases are a match to TRBD1. J gave up 4 bases and V 6 bases, and 11 bases lay outside the gene matches. Germline CDR1 SGHKS, CDR2 YYEKEE (reference sequence). This CDR3 spans 15 amino acids. The CDR3 spells CASTRGQGQGYEQYF. CDR3 sequence (DNA): TGTGCCAGCACCCGGGGACAGGGACAAGGGTACGAGCAGTACTTC.

The rearrangement uses TRBV4-3 and TRBJ1-6; no definite D call. This CDR3 contains 19 residues. V lost 3 bases and J 0 bases, leaving 18 bases between the germline ends. Per the germline V gene, CDR1 is LGHNA and CDR2 is YSLEER. The CDR3 sequence is CASSQALRTSSSYNSPLHF. The CDR3 DNA reads as TGCGCCAGCAGCCAGGCACTTCGGACTTCGAGCTCCTATAATTCACCCCTCCACTTT.

The chain uses TRBV6-5 and TRBJ1-2; D is ambiguous. Trimming left V 6 bases short and J 7 bases short, with 15 bases between. CDR3 size: 13 residues. Germline loops: CDR1 MNHEY, CDR2 SVGAGI. This CDR3 is CASSREGYGGYTF. DNA of the CDR3: TGTGCCAGCAGCCGGGAGGGCTATGGTGGCTACACCTTC.

This chain links TRBV7-3 with TRBJ2-2; D is unclear. The V and J ends lost 5 bases and 6 bases respectively, with 13 bases between them. The CDR3 has 14 amino acids. Germline loops: CDR1 SGHTA, CDR2 FQGTGA. In nucleotides, the CDR3 is TGTGCCAGCAGCGCCTCCTCAGGCGCCGGGGAGCTGTTTTTT. This translates into CASSASSGAGELFF.

The chain employs TRBV5-6 and TRBJ1-4; 7 nucleotides line up with TRBD1. CDR1 and CDR2 (germline): SGHDT, YYEEEE. The CDR3 is made up of 12 amino acids. Trimming took 4 bases from V and 10 from J; bases not matched to a gene: 4. CDR3 coding DNA: TGTGCCAGCAGCACCTACAGGGGAAAACTGTTTTTT. It yields the protein CASSTYRGKLFF.

J is TRBJ2-7 and V is TRBV7-9, with no clear D. Deletions cut 3 bases from V and 2 bases from J, with 5 bases between. The CDR3 spans 12 residues. From germline, CDR1 is SEHNR and CDR2 FQNEAQ (reference sequence). The CDR3 here is CASSFATYEQYF. CDR3 coding DNA: TGTGCCAGCAGCTTCGCGACCTACGAGCAGTACTTC.

This clone was counted a few times. This rearrangement joins TRBV7-3 to TRBJ1-1; no firm D call. The CDR3 covers 13 residues. V dropped 5 bases and J dropped 5 bases, with 12 bases sitting between them. Looked up from germline, CDR1 is SGHTA and CDR2 is FQGTGA. The CDR3 DNA sequence: TGTGCCAGCAGCGTTTACGTGACGACTGAAGCTTTCTTT. Its translation: CASSVYVTTEAFF.

The chain is built from TRBV14 and TRBJ2-3; D unresolved. Germline assignment: CDR1 SGHDN and CDR2 FVKESK. The CDR3 has 14 residues. Trimming shortened V by 4 bases and J by 5 bases, and 13 bases separated the two germline ends. The CDR3, as DNA: TGTGCCAGCAGCCGCTCACCGTGGAGAGATACGCAGTATTTT. Translated, it gives CASSRSPWRDTQYF.

The rearrangement links TRBV5-4 to TRBJ2-7; 11 nucleotides match TRBD1. V lost 0 bases and J lost 4; bases outside the gene matches: 3. Germline CDR1 SGHNT, CDR2 YYREEE (reference sequence). The CDR3 totals 15 residues. Here the CDR3 DNA reads TGTGCCAGCAGCTTGGTCGGGACAGGGGGATACGAGCAGTACTTC. This sequence encodes CASSLVGTGGYEQYF.

The chain carries TRBV28 and TRBJ2-7; 9 bases match TRBD2. The CDR3 length is 14 residues. Per the germline V gene, CDR1 is MDHEN and CDR2 is SYDVKM. The junction had 7 bases not matched to a gene; V was cut back by 6 bases and J by 4 bases. CDR3 region: CASSPLSGSYEQYF. The CDR3 DNA reads as TGTGCCAGCAGCCCCCTTAGCGGGAGTTACGAGCAGTACTTC.